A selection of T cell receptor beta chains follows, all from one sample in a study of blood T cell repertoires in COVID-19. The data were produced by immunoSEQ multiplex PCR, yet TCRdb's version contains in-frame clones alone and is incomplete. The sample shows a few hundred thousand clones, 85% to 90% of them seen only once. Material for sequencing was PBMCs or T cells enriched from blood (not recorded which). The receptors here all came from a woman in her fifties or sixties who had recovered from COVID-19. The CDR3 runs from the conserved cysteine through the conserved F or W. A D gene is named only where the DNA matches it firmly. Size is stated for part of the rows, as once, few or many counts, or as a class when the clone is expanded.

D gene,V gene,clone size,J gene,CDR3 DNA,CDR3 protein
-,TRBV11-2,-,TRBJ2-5,TGTGCCAGCAGCTTAGTTGCAGAACAAGAGACCCAGTACTTC,CASSLVAEQETQYF
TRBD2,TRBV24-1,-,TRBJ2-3,TGTGCCACCAGTGATTCCCCGGGAGGATCTAGCACAGATACGCAGTATTTT,CATSDSPGGSSTDTQYF
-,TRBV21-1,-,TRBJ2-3,TGTGCCAGCAGCCGCTATCATCGGACTAGCCCTTTATTAGCCAGCACAGATACGCAGTATTTT,CASSRYHRTSPLLASTDTQYF
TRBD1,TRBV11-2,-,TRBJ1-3,TGTGCCAGCACCTTCGACAGGGGTTACACCATATATTTT,CASTFDRGYTIYF
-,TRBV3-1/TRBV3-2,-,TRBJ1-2,TGTGCCAGCAGCCAAGCCCAGGCAGATGGCTACACCTTC,CASSQAQADGYTF
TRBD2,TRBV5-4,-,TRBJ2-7,TGTGCCAGCAGCAGGGGACTAGCGGGTTCCTACGAGCAGTACTTC,CASSRGLAGSYEQYF
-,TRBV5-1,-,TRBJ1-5,TGCGCCAGCAGCTTGGCCGGGGTGAGCAATCAGCCCCAGCATTTT,CASSLAGVSNQPQHF
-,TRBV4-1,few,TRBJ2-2,TGCGCCAGCAGCCAAGTTGGAGCAGCCGTCGGGGAGCTGTTTTTT,CASSQVGAAVGELFF
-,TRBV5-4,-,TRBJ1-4,TGTGCCAGCAGCTTGCCGGGGGGTGGGAATGAAAAACTGTTTTTT,CASSLPGGGNEKLFF
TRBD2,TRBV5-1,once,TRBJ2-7,TGCGCCAGCAGCTTGGATAGCGGGAAGTACGAGCAGTACTTC,CASSLDSGKYEQYF
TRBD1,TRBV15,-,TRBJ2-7,TGTGCCACCAGCAGTGACAGGGGGACCTACGAGCAGTACTTC,CATSSDRGTYEQYF
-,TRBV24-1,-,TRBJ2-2,TGTGCCACCAGTGATTTGGGCGGTCCCGGGGAGCTGTTTTTT,CATSDLGGPGELFF
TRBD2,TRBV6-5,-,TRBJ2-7,TGTGCCAGCGAAGCGGGAGCGTCCTACGAGCAGTACTTC,CASEAGASYEQYF
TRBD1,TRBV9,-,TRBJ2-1,TGTGCCAGCAGCGTAGAGATACGTCAGGGGGCCTACAATGAGCAGTTCTTC,CASSVEIRQGAYNEQFF
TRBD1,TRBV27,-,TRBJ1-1,TGTGCCAGCCGTTATTGGGACAGGGGGAACACTGAAGCTTTCTTT,CASRYWDRGNTEAFF
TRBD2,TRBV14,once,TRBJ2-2,TGTGCCAGCAGCCTCTCTATGACTAGCTTGAACACCGGGGAGCTGTTTTTT,CASSLSMTSLNTGELFF
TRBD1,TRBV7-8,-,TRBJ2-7,TGTGCCAGCAGCTATTCCCTCGCTAGAATAGGTTCAAATTGGACAGGGTTATACGAGCAGTACTTC,CASSYSLARIGSNWTGLYEQYF
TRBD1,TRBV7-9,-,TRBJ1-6,TGTGCCAGCAGCTTAGAGAGTTACAGGGGGCTTAATTCACCCCTCCACTTT,CASSLESYRGLNSPLHF
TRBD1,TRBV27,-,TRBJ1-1,TGTGCCAGCAACCAGGGCAGGGGGCGGAGCACTGAAGCTTTCTTT,CASNQGRGRSTEAFF
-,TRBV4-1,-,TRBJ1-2,TGCGCCAGCAGCCAGCTCGCCGGGACTGACTATGGCTACACCTTC,CASSQLAGTDYGYTF
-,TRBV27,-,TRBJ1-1,TGTGCCAGCAGTCTACAGGGCTGGGGAACTGAAGCTTTCTTT,CASSLQGWGTEAFF
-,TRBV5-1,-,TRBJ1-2,TGCGCCAGCAGCTTGGGGGCGAGAGAGAACTATGGCTACACCTTC,CASSLGARENYGYTF
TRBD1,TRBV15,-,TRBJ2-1,TGTGCCACCAGCAGAGATTGGGACAGCTACAATGAGCAGTTCTTC,CATSRDWDSYNEQFF
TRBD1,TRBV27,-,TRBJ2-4,TGTGCCAGCAGTGTGGCAGGGGGCTTGGCCAAAAACATTCAGTACTTC,CASSVAGGLAKNIQYF
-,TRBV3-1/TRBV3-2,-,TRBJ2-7,TGTGCCAGCAGCCAATATCTTCGGGACTCTCACTCCTACGAGCAGTACTTC,CASSQYLRDSHSYEQYF
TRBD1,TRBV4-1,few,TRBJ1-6,TGCGCCAGCAGCCGAGGGACAGCCTATAATTCACCCCTCCACTTT,CASSRGTAYNSPLHF
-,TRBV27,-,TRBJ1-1,TGTGCCAGCAGACTACAGGGATGGGGCACTGAAGCTTTCTTT,CASRLQGWGTEAFF
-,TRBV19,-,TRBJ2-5,TGTGCCAGTAGTCCCCGGAGGGGCTTCGTAGAGACCCAGTACTTC,CASSPRRGFVETQYF
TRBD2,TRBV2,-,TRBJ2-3,TGTGCCAGCCTCCCTCCCGGGAGGGTAGATACGCAGTATTTT,CASLPPGRVDTQYF
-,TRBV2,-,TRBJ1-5,TGTGCCAGCAGTGATCGTTCAGGGGATCAGCCCCAGCATTTT,CASSDRSGDQPQHF
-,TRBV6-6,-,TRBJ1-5,TGTGCCAGCAGTCCCTATCTGGCGGGGATGCCAAATCAGCCCCAGCATTTT,CASSPYLAGMPNQPQHF
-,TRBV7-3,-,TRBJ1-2,TGTGCCAGCAGCTTAACGCGTCGAGGCTACACCTTC,CASSLTRRGYTF
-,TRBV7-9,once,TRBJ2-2,TGTGCCAGCAGCTTAGAAGGAGACGGGGAGCTGTTTTTT,CASSLEGDGELFF
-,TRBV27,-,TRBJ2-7,TGTGCCAGCAGTCCATCCTGGACAACCGAGCAGTACTTC,CASSPSWTTEQYF
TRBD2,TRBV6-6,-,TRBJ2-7,TGTGCCAGTGGTACGGGAGGGGGGGAGCAGTACTTC,CASGTGGGEQYF
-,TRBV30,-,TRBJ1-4,TGTGCCTGGAGTGTATGTCCTGCAACTAATGAAAAACTGTTTTTT,CAWSVCPATNEKLFF
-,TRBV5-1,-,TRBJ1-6,TGCGCCAGCAGCGAACAAGGGGGTTCACCCCTCCACTTT,CASSEQGGSPLHF